This T cell receptor beta chain was captured by sequencing in a study of cytomegalovirus exposure and HLA in healthy donors (dated by TCRdb to the late 2010s). Context from the whole study: According to a later analysis, the 100 to 150 validation repertoires were produced on the same platform as the roughly 600 repertoires of the first cohort. To predict cytomegalovirus infection status, the study brought together high-throughput TCR immunosequencing, statistical association of individual TCRs with disease status, and machine learning. The study aimed to test whether cataloging public T cell receptors could reveal signatures of past pathogen exposure. Besides the first cohort of approximately 670 subjects, a separate validation cohort made up of 95 to 150 different subjects was used. Study-level results and caveats: In vitro tests confirmed that a few of the cytomegalovirus-associated TCR beta chains recognize cytomegalovirus antigens. The authors suggested that the approach could potentially be extended to other disease states and immunological phenotypes. While some public TCRs were present in many individuals, most TCR sequences turned up only very rarely across donors. The study gave a list of about 150 TCR beta chains associated with cytomegalovirus. The classifier was reported to diagnose cytomegalovirus status with high specificity and sensitivity in both the original and validation cohorts. Subsequent analysis determined that TCRs grouped into clusters in the first cohort also showed a tendency toward co-occurrence across the 120 or so validation repertoires, and 94% of cluster scores exceeded 0. A later analysis lacked HLA typing for the validation cohort, so it scored co-occurrence in that cohort across all 130 or so repertoires.

A note on this clone: The clone's antigen remains unknown. Base qualities are not recorded, but no much larger clone differs from it by a single base.

Donors formed part of the validation cohort, which comprised 120 subjects and was distinct from the first cohort of 690 or so subjects. The protocol used for the library was the immunoSEQ multiplex PCR assay. Turning to the authors' computational methods: To diagnose cytomegalovirus status from the catalog of TCR beta chain sequences, a statistical classification framework was built. Entries here come from immuneACCESS through TCRdb and include only in-frame sequences with V and J called. Some clones fail to appear in such tables; in the studies checked, an unresolved V gene covers under half of the shortfall, and the cause of the remainder is unknown. The DNA gave D and trimming, while V, J and clone size come from that table. The sample table records about 200,000 clones; 81% of these occur just once. The top ten clonotypes cover roughly 1.2% of the sample. At the junction V is shortened by 6 bases and J by 6 bases; bases outside the gene matches: 14. The germline V gene encodes CDR1 MNHEY and CDR2 SMNVEV (reference sequence). Taken from cysteine to phenylalanine, the CDR3 has 17 residues. Only the CDR3 part of the read is kept: 51 bases, read in frame from the first base.

The chain employs TRBV27 and TRBJ1-5, with 10 central nucleotides matching TRBD1. The TCR comes from a woman aged 30 to 39 in good health and CMV-seronegative. The sequenced sample was PBMCs. Here the CDR3 is given as CASRGTGVARGLQPQHF. The DNA sequence follows: TGTGCCAGCAGAGGGACAGGGGTGGCCAGGGGGCTTCAGCCCCAGCATTTT.